These T cell receptor beta chains were read from a single sample in a study of cytomegalovirus exposure and HLA in healthy donors. Libraries were prepared by immunoSEQ multiplex PCR; TCRdb keeps only in-frame clonotypes and omits some of them. The table shows more than 150,000 clones, with about 80% occurring only once. Sequencing was performed on PBMCs. The receptors here all came from a man aged 18 to 30 in good health and CMV-seronegative. Both conserved end residues are trimmed from each CDR3. Clone size is not always given. Where it is, it says once, few, many or a class for expanded clones.

clone_size,v_call,j_call,cdr3_aa
-,TRBV6-1,TRBJ2-7,ASRLAESYEQY
-,TRBV13,TRBJ2-1,ASSLQAGYNEQF
few,TRBV6-6,TRBJ2-1,ASSSWGFDSYNEQF
-,TRBV13,TRBJ1-2,ASSLGTGSYGYT
once,TRBV29-1,TRBJ2-1,SVTGQGLGNEQF
-,TRBV5-8,TRBJ2-2,ASSHRVTGELF
few,TRBV7-2,TRBJ2-5,ASSLGHQETQY
-,TRBV5-1,TRBJ2-3,ASTLDSSSTDTQY
-,TRBV19,TRBJ2-1,ATNPGQGFNEQF
few,TRBV18,TRBJ1-5,ASSPGREGNQPQH
-,TRBV27,TRBJ2-5,ASSLVGAPGETQY
-,TRBV7-9,TRBJ2-2,ASSDRETKRVLDTGELF
-,TRBV7-2,TRBJ1-5,ASSLTVNSNQPQH
-,TRBV9,TRBJ2-5,ASSPRSEARYQETQY
-,TRBV6-5,TRBJ2-7,ASSRTASYEQY
-,TRBV7-2,TRBJ1-2,ASGEAVYGYT
few,TRBV9,TRBJ2-3,ASSRQIDGGTDTQY
few,TRBV11-3,TRBJ1-1,ASSLTGQAFANTEAF
-,TRBV7-6,TRBJ1-2,ASSPGVYGYT
-,TRBV5-4,TRBJ2-3,ASSLDWGSGRGTDTQY
once,TRBV12-5,TRBJ2-6,ASSTGTGSGANVLT
few,TRBV13,TRBJ2-1,ASSQRLLPPQI
-,TRBV4-3,TRBJ1-3,ASSQAPGNTIY
-,TRBV7-9,TRBJ1-4,ASSYRGDTNEKLF
once,TRBV2,TRBJ2-1,ASSWQEGVGEQF
-,TRBV25-1,TRBJ1-4,ASSSPLGDEKLF
few,TRBV4-1,TRBJ1-1,ASSQRSTGITLNTEAF
-,TRBV29-1,TRBJ1-2,SVERENYGYT
-,TRBV29-1,TRBJ1-1,SARTGGFAEAF
-,TRBV19,TRBJ2-7,ASSGRTRTYEQY
-,TRBV25-1,TRBJ2-5,ASSAKETQY
-,TRBV6-1,TRBJ1-4,ASSEQGRGDEKLF
-,TRBV5-4,TRBJ1-5,ASSFEGNQPQH
-,TRBV6-5,TRBJ1-2,ASSADRDYGYT
few,TRBV2,TRBJ2-6,ASSAAAGGPGANVLT
few,TRBV7-8,TRBJ1-1,ASSLAHRGDFLNTEAF
few,TRBV5-6,TRBJ1-2,ASSFGTPYGYT
few,TRBV19,TRBJ2-1,ASSIGSVQIGKNEQF
-,TRBV29-1,TRBJ2-5,SVEIGETQY
-,TRBV29-1,TRBJ2-7,SVWDRGHEQY
-,TRBV6-1,TRBJ1-2,ASRYNAGTGYGYT
-,TRBV4-2,TRBJ2-2,ASRATGGGELF
-,TRBV5-1,TRBJ2-1,ASSLGFGTVDEQF
-,TRBV30,TRBJ1-5,AWTPRGTGIQPQH
few,TRBV27,TRBJ1-2,ASRGGENGYT
-,TRBV10-3,TRBJ2-5,AISGTLETQY
-,TRBV7-9,TRBJ1-3,ASSLALGLSGNTIY
-,TRBV2,TRBJ1-5,ASSETNPGTAFYSNQPQH
-,TRBV7-9,TRBJ2-1,ASSRDYGYNEQF
-,TRBV6-5,TRBJ1-4,ASSQQDNEKLF
-,TRBV9,TRBJ2-1,ASSVERGGSYNEQF